Sequencing of this T cell receptor (beta chain) was carried out in a study of shared clonotypes between healthy human individuals. On the study more broadly: Three CD4 naive, three CD4 memory, two CD8 naive and one CD8 memory plate were used per donor. Study observations and caveats: Donor clonotype sharing was expected to depend on sequencing depth.

On this clone: Its antigen is currently unknown. The same CDR3 can be traced to other DNA sequences in this sample.

The naive CD8 fraction comprised CD45RO-negative cells positively selected for CCR7 and excluded terminally differentiated effector memory CD45RA+ cells. Germline V gene sequence: CDR1 MDHEN, CDR2 SYDVKM. The length of the CDR3 is 13 residues. Trimming removed 2 bases from V and 3 bases from J, with 7 bases in between. In the sorted-subset replicate PCRs, 150 to 200 ng DNA, 25,000 to 30,000 T cell genomes, was used. Assay used: immunoSEQ multiplex PCR; TCRdb lists only in-frame clones, some missing. In the table there are about 2 million clones, roughly 94% of which are singletons. The receptor was isolated from a young man in good health. V is TRBV28 and J is TRBJ2-5; no clear D gene. Sequenced material: naive CD8+ T cells sorted from blood. For the CDR3, the DNA is TGTGCCAGCAGTTTAGGGCGTGAAGAGACCCAGTACTTC. It encodes CASSLGREETQYF.